This T cell receptor (beta chain) was obtained from a study of T-cell memory formation after mild COVID-19. Looking at the study overall: Largely, TCR clusters stayed within a single donor.

Each CDR3 protein gets one entry after TCRdb re-called the 5' RACE reads with MiXCR. The data contain 150,000 to 200,000 distinct CDR3 sequences, about 20% of them singletons. This CDR3 is 13 amino acids long. V was pared by 3 bases and J by 5 bases, with 14 bases between. In germline, CDR1 is DFQATT, CDR2 SNEGSKA (reference sequence). The receptor comes from an adult woman who had mild COVID-19 (a few samples of this study predate the infection). Cell type and time point are not known. V is TRBV20-1 and J is TRBJ2-7; D is possibly TRBD1 or TRBD2 (6 bases each). Sequenced sample: PBMCs or a T cell subset sorted from them (not recorded which). The CDR3 reads CSASRGGGDEQYF. CDR3 bases: TGCAGTGCTAGTCGAGGGGGAGGCGACGAGCAGTACTTC.